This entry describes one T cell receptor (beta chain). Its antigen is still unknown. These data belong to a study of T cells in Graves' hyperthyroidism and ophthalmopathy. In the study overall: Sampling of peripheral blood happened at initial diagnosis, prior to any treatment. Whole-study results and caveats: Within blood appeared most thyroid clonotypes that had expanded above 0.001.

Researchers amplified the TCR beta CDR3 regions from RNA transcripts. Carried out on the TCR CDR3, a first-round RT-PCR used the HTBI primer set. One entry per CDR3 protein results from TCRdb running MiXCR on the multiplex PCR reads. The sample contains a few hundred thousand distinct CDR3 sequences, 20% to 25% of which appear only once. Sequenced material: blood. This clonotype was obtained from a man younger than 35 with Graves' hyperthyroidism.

CDR3 amino acids: CASSSILAGGFYEQYF. The CDR3 DNA reads TGTGCCAGCAGCTCCATACTAGCGGGAGGTTTCTACGAGCAGTACTTC. V and J are TRBV7-8 and TRBJ2-7; 12 bases are shared with TRBD2. Germline lookup yields CDR1 SGHVS and CDR2 FQNEAQ. The junction had 7 bases not matched to a gene; V was cut back by 4 bases and J by 3 bases. This CDR3 spans 16 amino acids.